This TCR beta chain is drawn from a study of blood T cell repertoires in COVID-19. Libraries were prepared by immunoSEQ multiplex PCR; TCRdb keeps only in-frame clonotypes and omits some of them. The table records 55,000 to 80,000 clones, more than 75% of them present only once. The germline V gene encodes CDR1 SQVTM and CDR2 ANQGSEA. The CDR3 is made up of 15 amino acids. V gave up 6 bases and J gave up 4 bases; unmatched junction bases: 7. The sequenced material came from peripheral blood. This clonotype originated in a woman aged 70-85 years with acute or convalescent COVID-19. The J gene is TRBJ2-1, the V gene TRBV29-1; 12 nucleotides match TRBD2. This CDR3 is CSVRLAGAPYNEQFF. CDR3 coding DNA: TGCAGCGTCAGACTAGCGGGAGCACCATACAATGAGCAGTTCTTC.